Below are 13 T cell receptor beta chains sequenced from a single sample in a study of T cells in Graves' hyperthyroidism and ophthalmopathy. Authors of the study amplified TCR beta CDR3 regions from RNA transcripts. HTBI primers were employed in a first-round RT-PCR of the TCR CDR3. One entry per CDR3 protein results from TCRdb running MiXCR on the multiplex PCR reads. The table lists about half a million distinct CDR3 sequences, roughly a sixth of them singletons. Specimen: blood. Every receptor here comes from a woman aged 30 to 39 with Graves' ophthalmopathy.

This clonotype was seen a handful of times. The chain recombines TRBV19 with TRBJ1-4; 10 bases match TRBD1. Germline lookup yields CDR1 LNHDA and CDR2 SQIVND (reference sequence). The CDR3 runs to 18 residues. With V trimmed by 5 bases and J by 8 bases, 17 bases remained unmatched. CDR3 protein: CASSGLPGQGKSVEKLFF. Written as DNA, the CDR3 is TGTGCCAGTAGTGGACTCCCGGGACAGGGGAAGTCGGTGGAAAAACTGTTTTTT.

This clonotype appeared many times. The V and J genes are TRBV7-2 and TRBJ1-5, with unresolved D. The CDR3 has 13 residues. CDR1 is SGHTA, CDR2 FQGNSA, per germline. Trimming removed 4 bases at V and 7 bases at J, with 11 bases between. The CDR3 nucleotides read TGTGCCAGCAGCTCGCAGACGGCGCAGCCCCAGCATTTT. This encodes CASSSQTAQPQHF.

The chain links TRBV13 to TRBJ1-3; possibly TRBD1 for D (5 bases). The germline V and J ends were trimmed by 3 bases and 4 bases, with 10 bases remaining between them. The CDR3 consists of 14 residues. Germline V CDR1 and CDR2: PRHDT, FYEKMQ (reference sequence). In nucleotides, the CDR3 is TGTGCCAGCAGCTTTTCAGGGACGGGAAACACCATATATTTT. Translated: CASSFSGTGNTIYF.

The table lists this clonotype with many counts. The chain joins TRBV18 to TRBJ1-1; 9 bases are shared with TRBD1. The V gene's germline CDR1 is KGHSH and CDR2 LQKENI. V dropped 4 bases and J dropped 1; count of bases not matched to a gene: 1. The CDR3 is made up of 14 amino acids. CDR3 region: CASSRTGENTEAFF. CDR3 coding DNA: TGTGCCAGCTCACGGACAGGGGAGAACACTGAAGCTTTCTTT.

Many counts were recorded for this clonotype. The chain couples TRBV7-2 to TRBJ2-1, with no clear D. V lost 0 bases and J lost 7, with 7 bases in between. The CDR3 is made up of 13 amino acids. In germline, CDR1 is SGHTA, CDR2 FQGNSA. The CDR3 sequence: CASSLARSNEQFF. As DNA, the CDR3 is TGTGCCAGCAGCTTAGCCCGTAGTAATGAGCAGTTCTTC.

In its sample, this clonotype was seen many times. The chain combines TRBV20-1 with TRBJ2-7, with D possibly matching TRBD2 (6 bases). The germline V and J ends were trimmed by 1 base and 0 bases, with 16 bases remaining between them. The germline V gene has CDR1 DFQATT and CDR2 SNEGSKA (reference sequence). The CDR3 runs 16 residues. CDR3 DNA sequence: TGCAGTGCTAGAGGGTGGGGACTGACGAGCTCCTACGAGCAGTACTTC. It encodes CSARGWGLTSSYEQYF.

This clonotype has a handful of counts. The conserved final phenylalanine or tryptophan is absent from the CDR3, which likely points to a read error. The gene calls are TRBV11-2 and TRBJ2-7; 9 bases are shared with TRBD1. V lost 2 bases, J lost 5 bases, and 7 bases stayed unmatched. Germline CDR1 SGHAT, CDR2 FQNNGV. The CDR3 runs 15 residues. In DNA form, the CDR3 reads TGTGCCAGCAGCTTACCCTGGACAGGGGTAAACGAGCAGTACCTC. Amino acid sequence: CASSLPWTGVNEQYL.

For this clonotype: This may be a read error, as it is one base from a much larger clone. The chain links TRBV6-2 or TRBV6-3 to TRBJ1-1, with D possibly matching TRBD1 (5 bases). The CDR3 has 15 residues. Germline CDR1 and CDR2: MNHEY and SVGEGT. The CDR3 is CAGSYLQGLNTEAFF. For the CDR3, the DNA is TGTGCCGGCAGTTACTTGCAGGGATTGAACACTGAAGCTTTCTTT.

This clonotype came up a few times. This chain links TRBV9 with TRBJ1-1; D is ambiguous. The V end was cut by 0 bases, the J end by 0 bases, with 9 bases between. This CDR3 comprises 15 residues. Germline lookup yields CDR1 SGDLS and CDR2 YYNGEE. The CDR3 DNA is TGTGCCAGCAGCGTAGGGCTACAACTGAACACTGAAGCTTTCTTT. Amino acids: CASSVGLQLNTEAFF.

There are many counts of this clonotype. V and J are TRBV12-3 or TRBV12-4 and TRBJ1-1; D is undetermined. The CDR3 runs 13 residues. V lost 7 bases and J lost 2, with 11 bases in between. CDR3 in DNA: TGTGCCAGCAACTCTCGCCTCAACACTGAAGCTTTCTTT. It codes for CASNSRLNTEAFF.

This clonotype occurred many times. The chain joins TRBV7-2 to TRBJ2-1, with 9 bases identical to TRBD1. This CDR3 has 18 residues. V was clipped by 0 bases and J by 10 bases; unmatched bases: 16. Germline V lookup: CDR1 SGHTA, CDR2 FQGNSA. The CDR3 region has the DNA TGTGCCAGCAGCTTAGCCCTACAGGGGGCGGGAGCTATCGACGAGCAGTTCTTC. Translation: CASSLALQGAGAIDEQFF.

The rearrangement uses TRBV7-3 and TRBJ2-1; D is perhaps TRBD1 (5 bases). Trimming took off 0 bases at V and 3 bases at J, with 9 bases between the two ends. Germline CDR1 reads SGHTA; CDR2 reads FQGTGA. This CDR3 has 15 amino acids. The CDR3 sequence is CASSLTRGYYNEQFF. CDR3 in DNA: TGTGCCAGCAGCTTAACTAGGGGTTACTACAATGAGCAGTTCTTC.

This clonotype was picked up a small number of times. The J gene is TRBJ2-7, the V gene TRBV12-3 or TRBV12-4; TRBD1 might be the D (6 bases). Trimming took 3 bases from V and 0 from J, leaving 12 bases between them. The CDR3 sequence is 15 residues long. The CDR3 region has the DNA TGTGCCAGCAGTTTCAGGGGCACCCCCTCCTACGAGCAGTACTTC. Translating gives CASSFRGTPSYEQYF.